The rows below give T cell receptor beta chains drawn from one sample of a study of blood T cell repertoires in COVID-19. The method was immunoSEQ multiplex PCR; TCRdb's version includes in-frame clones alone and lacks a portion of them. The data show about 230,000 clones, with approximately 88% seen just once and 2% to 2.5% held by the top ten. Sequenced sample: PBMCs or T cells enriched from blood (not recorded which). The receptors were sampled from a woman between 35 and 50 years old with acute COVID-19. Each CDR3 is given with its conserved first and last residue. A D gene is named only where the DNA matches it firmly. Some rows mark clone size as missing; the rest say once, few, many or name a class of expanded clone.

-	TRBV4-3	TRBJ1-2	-	TGCGCCAGCAGTCCCGGGGCAGGGGACTATGGCTACACCTTC	CASSPGAGDYGYTF
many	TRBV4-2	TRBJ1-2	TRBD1	TGTGCCAGCAGCCACGATCGACAGGGGAACTATGGCTACACCTTC	CASSHDRQGNYGYTF
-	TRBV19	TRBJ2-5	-	TGTGCCAGTAGTATCGGGGTACAAGAGACCCAGTACTTC	CASSIGVQETQYF
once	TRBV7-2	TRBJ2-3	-	TGTGCCAGCAGCTTAGTTCTACACGTAGCTGGTACAGATACGCAGTATTTT	CASSLVLHVAGTDTQYF
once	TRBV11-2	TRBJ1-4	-	TGTGCCAGCAGCTCGACTGGGTATAATGAAAAACTGTTTTTT	CASSSTGYNEKLFF
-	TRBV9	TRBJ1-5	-	TGTGCCAGCAGCTCGACAGATAGCAATCAGCCCCAGCATTTT	CASSSTDSNQPQHF
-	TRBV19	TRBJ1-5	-	TGTGCCAGTAGTATCGGCCGGCCGGCGGGCAATCAGCCCCAGCATTTT	CASSIGRPAGNQPQHF
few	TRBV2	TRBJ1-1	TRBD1	TGTGCCAGCAGGGCGGGACAGGGGAACACTGAAGCTTTCTTT	CASRAGQGNTEAFF
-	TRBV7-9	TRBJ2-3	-	TGTGCCAGCAGCTTAAGGGGCGCTAGCGCCACAGATACGCAGTATTTT	CASSLRGASATDTQYF
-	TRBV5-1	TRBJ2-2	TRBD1	TGCGCCAGCAGCTTGTCGACAGGGGGCTTCGGGGAGCTGTTTTTT	CASSLSTGGFGELFF
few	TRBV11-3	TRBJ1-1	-	TGTGCCAGCAGCCCTGGGCCGGTGAACACTGAAGCTTTCTTT	CASSPGPVNTEAFF
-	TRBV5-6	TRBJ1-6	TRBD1	TGTGCCAGCAGAACGACAGGGGCAGTCTATAATTCACCCCTCCACTTT	CASRTTGAVYNSPLHF
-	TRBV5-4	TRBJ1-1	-	TGTGCCAGCAGCTTGGATTTGCGGGGGCAGAACACTGAAGCTTTCTTT	CASSLDLRGQNTEAFF
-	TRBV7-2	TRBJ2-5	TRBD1	TGTGCCAGCAGCTCGTCCCTACAGGGGTTCCAAGAGACCCAGTACTTC	CASSSSLQGFQETQYF
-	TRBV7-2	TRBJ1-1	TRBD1	TGTGCCAGCAGCTTACACAGGGGGACTGAAGCTTTCTTT	CASSLHRGTEAFF
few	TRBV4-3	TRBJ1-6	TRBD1	TGCGCCAGCAGCCAAGGGACAGGTGTAGATTCACCCCTCCACTTT	CASSQGTGVDSPLHF
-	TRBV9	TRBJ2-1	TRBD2	TGTGCCAGCAGCCCAGAGGAGGCTAGCGGTTACAATGAGCAGTTCTTC	CASSPEEASGYNEQFF
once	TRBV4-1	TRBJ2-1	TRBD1	TGCGCCAGCAGCCAAGATGACAGGGCCTACAATGAGCAGTTCTTC	CASSQDDRAYNEQFF
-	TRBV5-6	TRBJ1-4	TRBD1	TGTGCCAGCAGCGTACAGGGGGTAAATGAAAAACTGTTTTTT	CASSVQGVNEKLFF
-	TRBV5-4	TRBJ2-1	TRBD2	TGTGCCAGCAGCCTTGCTAGCGGCCCTAGCTCCTACAATGAGCAGTTCTTC	CASSLASGPSSYNEQFF
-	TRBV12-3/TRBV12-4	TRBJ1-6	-	TGTGCCAGCAGTTCCCCCGGTAATTCACCCCTCCACTTT	CASSSPGNSPLHF
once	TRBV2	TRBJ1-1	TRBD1	TGTGCCAGCATGGGACGGACAGGGCCAATGAACACTGAAGCTTTCTTT	CASMGRTGPMNTEAFF
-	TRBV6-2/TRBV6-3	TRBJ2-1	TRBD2	TGTGCCAGCAGTTACGCCTTAGCGGGAGCCAATGAGCAGTTCTTC	CASSYALAGANEQFF